This TCR beta chain was sequenced for a study of T cell repertoires in cytomegalovirus infection. Overall study context: Indications came from public TCR beta signatures; they pointed to CMV infection and to a matching HLA type.

In TCRdb, the reads were re-called with MiXCR into one record per CDR3 protein. Found here are roughly 150,000 distinct CDR3 sequences, roughly 32% of them singletons; the top ten hold around half. Regarding this clonotype: Its specificity is not known.

Study-wide results and caveats: Ex vivo, HLA-C-restricted CMV-specific TCR beta clonotypes prevailed over the rest of the response.

V was clipped by 5 bases and J by 2 bases; unmatched bases: 1. Germline assignment: CDR1 SEHNR and CDR2 FQNEAQ (reference sequence). This CDR3 contains 13 residues. This sequence originates from a human donor in good health (CMV status not recorded). Some clones in this sample may be carry-over from other donors' samples. Sequencing used CD8+ T cells from cultured PBMCs, obtained from culture after CMV antigen stimulation. The chain has TRBV7-9 and TRBJ2-5, with 8 bases that match TRBD1. CDR3 sequence reads: CASSQGAQETQYF. DNA for the CDR3: TGTGCCAGCAGCCAGGGGGCTCAAGAGACCCAGTACTTC.